This entry is about one T cell receptor (beta chain). The sample belongs to a study of shared clonotypes between healthy human individuals. Some clones are missing from TCRdb's copy, which holds only in-frame ones; the method was immunoSEQ multiplex PCR. The data show some 660,000 clones, less than 80% seen once. This CDR3 has 14 amino acids. V was clipped by 6 bases and J by 3 bases, with 16 bases between them. Germline-derived CDR1 and CDR2 are SGHRS and YFSETQ. Sequencing was performed on memory CD4+ T cells sorted from blood. The subset: CD45RA-negative fraction. This chain links TRBV5-1 with TRBJ2-7; a possible D gene is TRBD2 (5 bases). The TCR originated in a woman aged 25 to 39 in good health. CDR3 DNA sequence: TGCGCCAGCACCCTGTCCCCTCGGGACTACGAGCAGTACTTC. This encodes CASTLSPRDYEQYF.